The next 27 T cell receptor beta chains were all read from a single sample in a study of T cell responses to AZD1222 COVID-19 vaccine. Clones were read by immunoSEQ multiplex PCR, and TCRdb kept only the in-frame ones, dropping some. The profile covers around 100,000 clones, with more than 70% appearing a single time and about 6.8% taken by the ten largest. The sequences come from peripheral blood, collected 28 days after the second AZD1222 dose. The receptor set was obtained from an adult who received the AZD1222 COVID-19 vaccine.

The chain couples TRBV4-3 to TRBJ1-2; D is undetermined. This CDR3 contains 15 residues. Germline lookup yields CDR1 LGHNA and CDR2 YSLEER. Trimming pared 0 bases from V and 1 base from J, leaving 9 bases between. CDR3 sequence reads: CASSQEVGINYGYTF. The CDR3 region has the DNA TGCGCCAGCAGCCAAGAAGTCGGAATTAACTATGGCTACACCTTC.

This clone was recorded once. The chain carries TRBV9 and TRBJ2-1; the D is unclear. This CDR3 has 16 amino acids. CDR1 SGDLS and CDR2 YYNGEE come from the germline V gene. V was pared by 0 bases and J by 0 bases, with 10 bases between. The CDR3, as DNA: TGTGCCAGCAGCGTAGGCAGCCTATACTCCTACAATGAGCAGTTCTTC. It codes for CASSVGSLYSYNEQFF.

V usage is TRBV6-5 and J usage is TRBJ2-7; TRBD1 might be the D (6 bases). Per the germline V gene, CDR1 is MNHEY and CDR2 is SVGAGI. Between the trimmed V and J ends, which lost 5 bases and 1 base, there was a span of 15 bases. The CDR3 covers 15 residues. The CDR3 loop reads CASSLDSTGSYEQYF. CDR3 bases: TGTGCCAGCAGTCTAGATTCGACAGGTTCCTACGAGCAGTACTTC.

The chain recombines TRBV5-6 with TRBJ2-7, with D hard to call. V was trimmed by 4 bases and J by 4 bases, leaving 9 bases between them. CDR3 length equals 12 residues. Germline CDR1 and CDR2: SGHDT and YYEEEE. The CDR3 loop is CASSHTSYEQYF. DNA of the CDR3: TGTGCCAGCAGCCATACCTCTTACGAGCAGTACTTC.

The sample holds one count of this clone. The chain joins TRBV4-2 to TRBJ1-2, with a possible D match to TRBD1 (5 bases). Germline CDR1 and CDR2: LGHNA and YNFKEQ. The CDR3 covers 15 residues. V was pared by 0 bases and J by 2 bases, with 10 bases between. CDR3 region: CASSQEPGLNYGYTF. As DNA, the CDR3 is TGTGCCAGCAGCCAAGAACCGGGACTGAACTATGGCTACACCTTC.

V usage is TRBV19 and J usage is TRBJ1-3; 7 nucleotides line up with TRBD1. This CDR3 spans 13 amino acids. Germline V lookup: CDR1 LNHDA, CDR2 SQIVND (reference sequence). Germline trimming cut 5 bases from V and 8 bases from J; bases unmatched to any gene: 6. In nucleotides, the CDR3 is TGTGCCAGTAGTGGAGGGGGCTCGGACACCATATATTTT. This encodes CASSGGGSDTIYF.

This sequence joins TRBV7-8 and TRBJ1-4; D gene unclear. The CDR3 sequence is 15 residues long. Per germline, CDR1 SGHVS and CDR2 FQNEAQ. V lost 1 base and J 4 bases, leaving 10 bases between the germline ends. CDR3 loop: CASSLEGHDNEKLFF. The CDR3 DNA is TGTGCCAGCAGCTTAGAGGGTCACGATAATGAAAAACTGTTTTTT.

The chain employs TRBV6-5 and TRBJ1-2, with D possibly matching TRBD1 (6 bases). V lost 7 bases and J 2 bases, leaving 11 bases between the germline ends. Per the germline V gene, CDR1 is MNHEY and CDR2 is SVGAGI. The CDR3 is 13 amino acids. CDR3 bases: TGTGCCAGCAAAGATGACAGGAACTATGGCTACACCTTC. As protein: CASKDDRNYGYTF.

This chain uses TRBV6-2 or TRBV6-3 with TRBJ2-5; maybe TRBD1 (5 bases). This CDR3 spans 17 amino acids. V was pared by 6 bases and J by 3 bases, with 23 bases between. Looked up from germline, CDR1 is MNHEY and CDR2 is SVGEGT. CDR3 loop: CASSPGPANRMEETQYF. The CDR3 DNA is TGTGCCAGCAGCCCAGGGCCGGCGAATAGGATGGAAGAGACCCAGTACTTC.

The V call is TRBV7-2, the J call TRBJ1-5; possibly TRBD1 for D (6 bases). This CDR3 spans 13 amino acids. The V gene's germline CDR1 is SGHTA and CDR2 FQGNSA. Trimming removed 4 bases at V and 7 bases at J, with 11 bases between. The CDR3 region has the DNA TGTGCCAGCAGCTCCTCAGGGGAACAGCCCCAGCATTTT. Translating gives CASSSSGEQPQHF.

The table lists this clone with a few counts. The rearrangement uses TRBV14 and TRBJ1-1; D uncertain. CDR3 size: 17 residues. In germline, CDR1 is SGHDN, CDR2 FVKESK. Trimming took off 0 bases at V and 5 bases at J, with 19 bases between the two ends. The CDR3: CASSQEREGPGRTEAFF. CDR3 in DNA: TGTGCCAGCAGCCAAGAGAGGGAGGGCCCAGGCAGAACTGAAGCTTTCTTT. Full variable domain (remainder filled in from reference TRBV14 and TRBJ1-1): EAGVTQFPSHSVIEKGQTVTLRCDPISGHDNLYWYRRVMGKEIKFLLHFVKESKQDESGMPNNRFLAERTGGTYSTLKVQPAELEDSGVYFCASSQEREGPGRTEAFFGQGTRLTVV.

This chain joins TRBV5-1 and TRBJ1-1; a possible D gene is TRBD1 (5 bases). The V end lost 3 bases, the J end lost 1 base, and 10 bases lay between the germline ends. The CDR3 covers 14 residues. CDR1 and CDR2 from the germline V gene are SGHRS and YFSETQ. CDR3 DNA sequence: TGCGCCAGCAGCTGGACGCAGGGGAACACTGAAGCTTTCTTT. It specifies CASSWTQGNTEAFF.

This chain uses TRBV11-2 with TRBJ2-5; D is ambiguous. Germline V gene sequence: CDR1 SGHAT, CDR2 FQNNGV. The CDR3 sequence is 14 residues long. V was cut by 1 base and J by 7 bases, with 13 bases left in between. CDR3 region: CASSLVGPMGTQYF. The CDR3 region has the DNA TGTGCCAGCAGCTTAGTAGGACCTATGGGGACCCAGTACTTC. The variable domain in full, completed from reference TRBV11-2 and TRBJ2-5, reads EAGVAQSPRYKIIEKRQSVAFWCNPISGHATLYWYQQILGQGPKLLIQFQNNGVVDDSQLPKDRFSAERLKGVDSTLKIQPAKLEDSAVYLCASSLVGPMGTQYFGPGTRLLVL.

The chain links TRBV5-4 to TRBJ1-6, with a possible D match to TRBD1 (6 bases). V dropped 1 base and J dropped 10 bases, with 12 bases sitting between them. This CDR3 is built from 14 residues. Germline values: CDR1 SGHNT, CDR2 YYREEE (reference sequence). The CDR3, as DNA: TGTGCCAGCAGCTTGACAGGGTCGGGCTCACCCCTCCACTTT. As protein: CASSLTGSGSPLHF. Complete variable domain (other parts from reference TRBV5-4 and TRBJ1-6): ETGVTQSPTHLIKTRGQQVTLRCSSQSGHNTVSWYQQALGQGPQFIFQYYREEENGRGNFPPRFSGLQFPNYSSELNVNALELDDSALYLCASSLTGSGSPLHFGNGTRLTVT.

This sequence joins TRBV21-1 and TRBJ1-1. TRBV21-1 has pseudogene status. The CDR3 contains 17 residues. The CDR3, as DNA: TGTGCCAGCAGCAAAGCGAGGGGAGGGAGGGTGAACACTGAAGCTTTCTTT. Translated: CASSKARGGRVNTEAFF.

The rearrangement uses TRBV4-3 and TRBJ2-1, with a tentative D call TRBD1 (6 bases). Germline V CDR1 and CDR2: LGHNA, YSLEER. CDR3 length: 15 amino acids. The V gene lost 1 base and the J gene lost 7 bases, with 14 bases spanning the gap. CDR3 amino acids: CASSQGTSTGNEQFF. The DNA for the CDR3 is TGCGCCAGCAGCCAAGGGACCTCTACAGGGAATGAGCAGTTCTTC.

This clone was recorded once. In DNA, the CDR3 is TGTGCCAGCAGCTTAGAAGGGAGGAGCACAGATACGCAGTATTTT. Its translation is CASSLEGRSTDTQYF. The chain uses TRBV7-3 and TRBJ2-3; perhaps TRBD2 as D (6 bases). V lost 2 bases to trimming and J lost 0 bases, with 9 bases between them. CDR3 length: 15 amino acids. In germline, CDR1 is SGHTA, CDR2 FQGTGA.

This sequence joins TRBV3-1 (or the pseudogene TRBV3-2) and TRBJ1-2; D is unresolved. The germline CDR1 and CDR2 sequences are LGHDT and YNNKEL (reference sequence). V was clipped by 6 bases and J by 4 bases, with 15 bases between them. The CDR3 extends over 14 amino acids. DNA for the CDR3: TGTGCCAGCAGAAGACAAGGCGGAGGCTATGGCTACACCTTC. Translated, it gives CASRRQGGGYGYTF.

The V and J genes are TRBV7-2 and TRBJ2-1; TRBD2 agrees at 9 bases. The germline CDR1 and CDR2 sequences are SGHTA and FQGNSA. V shed 4 bases and J 11 bases; nucleotides not matched to a gene: 15. This CDR3 has 16 residues. The CDR3 sequence: CASSSGSSAGGSKQFF. CDR3 bases: TGTGCCAGCAGCTCTGGGTCTTCGGCGGGGGGGTCTAAGCAGTTCTTC.

The V call is TRBV29-1, the J call TRBJ1-2; TRBD1 agrees at 8 bases. There are 14 residues in the CDR3. The V gene's germline CDR1 is SQVTM and CDR2 ANQGSEA. Losses at the gene ends were 5 bases for V and 3 bases for J; bases not matched to a gene: 8. CDR3 in DNA: TGCAGCGTTTACGCGACAGGGGAGGACTATGGCTACACCTTC. Protein sequence: CSVYATGEDYGYTF.

The chain joins TRBV27 to TRBJ1-1; 8 nucleotides line up with TRBD1. With 6 bases clipped from V and 3 bases from J, the junction kept 6 bases outside the gene matches. The CDR3 has 14 amino acids. Per germline, CDR1 MNHEY and CDR2 SMNVEV (reference sequence). The CDR3 nucleotides are TGTGCCAGCAGCGGGACAGGCACCTACACTGAAGCTTTCTTT. This gives the protein CASSGTGTYTEAFF.

The chain joins TRBV12-3 or TRBV12-4 to TRBJ2-1, with D maybe TRBD2 (5 bases). CDR3 length: 13 amino acids. Trimming cost V 0 bases and J 9 bases, with 9 bases left between them. The CDR3 DNA reads as TGTGCCAGCAGTTTAGCCGGGGTTGGTGAGCAGTTCTTC. This gives the protein CASSLAGVGEQFF.

The chain's CDR3 is CATSRDHASGETQYF. The CDR3, as DNA: TGTGCCACCAGCAGAGATCATGCTAGCGGGGAGACCCAGTACTTC. The genes are TRBV15 and TRBJ2-5, with 8 bases matching TRBD2. Losses at the gene ends were 0 bases for V and 5 bases for J; bases not matched to a gene: 5. CDR1 and CDR2 from the germline V gene are LNHNV and YYDKDF (reference sequence). There are 15 residues in the CDR3.

The J gene is TRBJ1-2, the V gene TRBV27, with D uncertain. The CDR3 has 14 amino acids. Between the trimmed V and J ends, which lost 0 bases and 5 bases, there was a span of 10 bases. Germline CDR1 reads MNHEY; CDR2 reads SMNVEV (reference sequence). This chain's CDR3 is CASSLSGMSYGYTF. For the CDR3, the DNA is TGTGCCAGCAGTTTATCGGGGATGAGTTATGGCTACACCTTC.

The V call is TRBV5-1, the J call TRBJ2-2; 12 positions match TRBD2. The V and J ends lost 4 bases and 7 bases, in that order; junction bases with no gene match: 14. Germline CDR1 is SGHRS and CDR2 is YFSETQ. The CDR3 is 18 amino acids. CDR3: CASSLASTTSGGFGELFF. Written as DNA, the CDR3 is TGCGCCAGCAGCCTCGCATCTACGACTAGCGGGGGTTTCGGGGAGCTGTTTTTT.

The chain links TRBV5-1 to TRBJ2-2; TRBD1 matches 10 bases. The V gene end was trimmed by 6 bases and the J gene end by 0 bases; junction bases not matched to a gene: 2. Germline V gene lookup returns CDR1 SGHRS and CDR2 YFSETQ. This CDR3 is 15 amino acids long. This CDR3 reads CASTGQGANTGELFF. The DNA of the CDR3 is TGCGCCAGCACCGGACAGGGGGCGAACACCGGGGAGCTGTTTTTT.

The chain joins TRBV2 to TRBJ2-5; no clear D. Germline V gene data show CDR1 as SNHLY and CDR2 as FYNNEI. V lost 6 bases to trimming and J lost 3 bases, with 8 bases between them. This CDR3 comprises 12 residues. The CDR3 protein is CASRPVEETQYF. The DNA for the CDR3 is TGTGCCAGCAGGCCCGTGGAAGAGACCCAGTACTTC.